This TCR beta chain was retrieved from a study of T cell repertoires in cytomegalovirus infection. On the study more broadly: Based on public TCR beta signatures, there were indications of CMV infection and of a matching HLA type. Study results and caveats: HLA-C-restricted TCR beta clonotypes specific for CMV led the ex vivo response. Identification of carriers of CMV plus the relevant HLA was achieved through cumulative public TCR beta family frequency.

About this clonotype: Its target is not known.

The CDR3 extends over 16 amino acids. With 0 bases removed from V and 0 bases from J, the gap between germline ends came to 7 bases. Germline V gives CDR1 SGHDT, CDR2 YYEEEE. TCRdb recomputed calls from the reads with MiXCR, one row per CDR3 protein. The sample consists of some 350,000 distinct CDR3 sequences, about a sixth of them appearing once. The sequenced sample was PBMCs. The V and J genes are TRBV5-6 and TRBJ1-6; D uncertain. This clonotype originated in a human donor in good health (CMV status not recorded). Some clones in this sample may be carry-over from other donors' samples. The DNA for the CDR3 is TGTGCCAGCAGCTTGGACCCTAGCTCCTATAATTCACCCCTCCACTTT. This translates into CASSLDPSSYNSPLHF.